What follows are 4 T cell receptor beta chains derived from one specimen sequenced in a study of tumor-infiltrating lymphocytes in primary liver carcinoma (dated by TCRdb to 2016 to 2017). Without any cell sorting, total RNA and DNA were co-extracted from roughly 20-30 mg of bulk tissue using the AllPrep DNA/RNA mini kit. The instrument given in TCRdb is Illumina HiSeq 2500. Starting from around 520 ng total RNA, TCRbeta-specific cDNA was produced by reverse transcription with a constant-region primer and ProtoScript II reverse transcriptase. The TCRbeta libraries were prepared through three rounds of nested multiplex PCR following a slightly modified ARM-PCR procedure. Each of the first two PCR rounds ran for approximately 10 cycles using multiplex TRBV1-TRBV30 forward primers together with a Cbeta reverse primer. Starting from the raw public reads, TCRdb applied fastp trimming at Q25, assembled clones with MiXCR and retained in-frame beta chains. Entries that share a CDR3 protein sequence are merged under the most common genes and DNA. The sample includes some 64,000 distinct CDR3 sequences, with 71% observed a single time. The ten largest clonotypes hold around 44% of the sample.

Sequencing input: liver tumor tissue from sampling region 4. Read against the paper, the sample's cell subset or site label means: tumor region T4, right-lateral pole. The receptors were gathered from a man in his forties with primary liver carcinoma and hepatitis B virus infection.

Points on this clonotype: At one of its ends the junction is not consistent with the germline gene, which may arise from a read error. The gene calls are TRBV28 and TRBJ1-1; TRBD1 aligns across 8 bases. Germline CDR1 MDHEN, CDR2 SYDVKM. The CDR3 is 16 residues long. Here the CDR3 DNA reads TGTGCCAGCAGTTTACCAAATGGACAGGGACATACTGGAGCTTTCTTT. This sequence encodes CASSLPNGQGHTGAFF.

The chain is built from TRBV29-1 and TRBJ2-3, with 8 bases aligning to TRBD1. Germline V gene data show CDR1 as SQVTM and CDR2 as ANQGSEA. The CDR3 has 15 residues. V shed 2 bases, J shed 4 bases, and the junction held 8 bases outside the gene matches. This CDR3 is CSVETGDRWSDTQYF. Written as DNA, the CDR3 is TGCAGCGTTGAAACCGGGGACAGGTGGTCAGATACGCAGTATTTT.

A note on this clonotype: Just one base apart from a much larger clone, this may be a read error. V and J are TRBV11-2 and TRBJ2-5; 8 positions match TRBD2. Germline V gives CDR1 SGHAT, CDR2 FQNNGV. CDR3 length equals 19 residues. CDR3 loop: CASSFGSLLTGGRGETQHF. The CDR3 DNA reads TGTGCCAGTAGCTTTGGTAGCCTTCTAACGGGAGGGCGGGGAGAGACCCAGCACTTC.

In this sample, this clonotype turned up once. No conserved phenylalanine or tryptophan ends this CDR3, so it is likely a read error. CDR3 bases: TGTGCCAGCAGCAACCAGGCGGCCGCTGACTATGGCTACACCCTC. Residues: CASSNQAAADYGYTL. The rearrangement joins TRBV11-2 to TRBJ1-2; D is uncertain. The germline V gene encodes CDR1 SGHAT and CDR2 FQNNGV. The V gene lost 5 bases and the J gene lost 3 bases, with 16 bases spanning the gap. The CDR3 extends over 15 amino acids.